The next 27 T cell receptor beta chains were all read from a single sample in a study of CD8+CD57+ T cells in acquired aplastic anemia. Sequencing was done on patients that had shown CD8+CD57+ cell expansion by flow cytometry. TCR beta VDJ and CDR3 profiling used genomic DNA as template. TCRdb analysed the reads with MiXCR anew, one entry per CDR3 protein. This sample has 250,000 to 300,000 distinct CDR3 sequences; around three fifths occur once, and the top ten carry roughly 1.2%. The sequenced sample consisted of sorted CD4+, CD8+, or CD8+CD57+ T cells (not recorded which) from PBMCs. The receptors were sampled from a human donor with aplastic anemia.

Comment on this clonotype: At one boundary the junction diverges from the germline segment, which might be a read error. The rearrangement uses TRBV7-9 and TRBJ2-7, with a weak D call TRBD1 (6 bases). This CDR3 comprises 14 residues. Germline loops: CDR1 SEHNR, CDR2 FQNEAQ (reference sequence). The CDR3 nucleotides read TGTGCCAGCAGCCCTACAGGGTCTCCCTACGAGCGGTACTTC. Amino acid sequence: CASSPTGSPYERYF.

V and J are TRBV15 and TRBJ1-2, with a possible D match to TRBD1 (6 bases). V lost 0 bases, J lost 9 bases, and 17 bases lay in between. The length of the CDR3 is 15 residues. Per the germline V gene, CDR1 is LNHNV and CDR2 is YYDKDF (reference sequence). The DNA of the CDR3 is TGTGCCACCAGCAGAGACCGGACAGCCGGGGGAAGCTACACCTTC. It is translated as CATSRDRTAGGSYTF.

This clonotype has a count of ten or more. The V and J genes are TRBV7-9 and TRBJ2-5, with D maybe TRBD2 (5 bases). V was cut by 7 bases and J by 1 base, with 13 bases left in between. The CDR3 spans 14 residues. Germline V CDR1 and CDR2: SEHNR, FQNEAQ (reference sequence). The DNA for the CDR3 is TGTGCCAGCACCAAGACTACTTCCCAAGAGACCCAGTACTTC. Its translation: CASTKTTSQETQYF. The full variable domain, in which reference TRBV7-9 and TRBJ2-5 provide the parts outside the CDR3, is DTGVSQNPRHKITKRGQNVTFRCDPISEHNRLYWYRQTLGQGPEFLTYFQNEAQLEKSRLLSDRFSAERPKGSFSTLEIQRTEQGDSAMYLCASTKTTSQETQYFGPGTRLLVL.

The V call is TRBV24-1, the J call TRBJ1-4; D possibly corresponds to TRBD1 (6 bases). V lost 2 bases to trimming and J lost 7 bases, with 13 bases between them. CDR3 length: 15 residues. Germline assignment: CDR1 KGHDR and CDR2 SFDVKD. The CDR3: CATSDSRGGGEKLFF. In DNA form, the CDR3 reads TGTGCCACCAGTGATTCGCGGGGGGGCGGTGAAAAACTGTTTTTT.

This chain uses TRBV20-1 with TRBJ2-7, with TRBD1 matching over 8 bases. Germline V gene sequence: CDR1 DFQATT, CDR2 SNEGSKA (reference sequence). V lost 4 bases, J lost 5 bases, and 13 bases stayed unmatched. The length of the CDR3 is 15 residues. The CDR3 sequence: CSATDEPGQGDEQYF. The CDR3, as DNA: TGCAGTGCTACGGACGAGCCTGGACAGGGTGACGAGCAGTACTTC.

The chain couples TRBV12-3 or TRBV12-4 to TRBJ1-2; no clear D. This CDR3 contains 11 residues. The V end was cut by 6 bases, the J end by 8 bases, with 10 bases between. CDR3 bases: TGTGCCAGCAGGCAAGATAGGGGCTACACCTTC. It yields the protein CASRQDRGYTF.

As for this clonotype: One end of the junction does not line up with germline, which may come from a read error. The chain uses TRBV2 and TRBJ1-5; D call uncertain. The germline CDR1 and CDR2 sequences are SNHLY and FYNNEI. This CDR3 comprises 13 residues. CDR3 amino acids: CAGSASPNQPQHF. The CDR3 region has the DNA TGTGCCGGCAGTGCGTCCCCCAATCAGCCCCAGCATTTT.

This clonotype was seen repeatedly, ten times or more. The chain is built from TRBV5-1 and TRBJ2-7, with 7 bases lining up with TRBD1. Germline assignment: CDR1 SGHRS and CDR2 YFSETQ. This CDR3 has 13 residues. J was trimmed by 3 bases and V by 3 bases; bases with no gene match: 3. The chain's CDR3 is CASSWGQSYEQYF. DNA of the CDR3: TGCGCCAGCAGCTGGGGACAGAGCTACGAGCAGTACTTC.

The V and J genes are TRBV27 and TRBJ2-7; D tentatively reads TRBD1 or TRBD2 (6 bases each). Germline-derived CDR1 and CDR2 are MNHEY and SMNVEV (reference sequence). The CDR3 is 12 residues long. V lost 9 bases and J 7 bases, leaving 16 bases between the germline ends. CDR3 coding DNA: TGTGCCAGTGGGGGGCCCCAGGCGGAGCAGTACTTC. Protein: CASGGPQAEQYF.

This clonotype was seen repeatedly, ten times or more. V usage is TRBV15 and J usage is TRBJ1-1, with D unclear. The CDR3 is 15 amino acids. Germline CDR1 is LNHNV and CDR2 is YYDKDF (reference sequence). Trimming took off 0 bases at V and 5 bases at J, with 13 bases between the two ends. The CDR3 loop is CATSRDLGGYTEAFF. For the CDR3, the DNA is TGTGCCACCAGCAGAGATTTGGGAGGGTATACTGAAGCTTTCTTT.

V gene TRBV5-1 combines with J gene TRBJ2-7; 9 bases match TRBD1. The length of the CDR3 is 14 residues. From germline, CDR1 is SGHRS and CDR2 YFSETQ. The trim removed 8 bases at V and 6 bases at J, leaving 12 bases unmatched. The CDR3 is CASRTGTGSLEQYF. In DNA, the CDR3 is TGCGCCAGTCGGACCGGGACAGGGTCCCTCGAGCAGTACTTC.

This chain links TRBV9 with TRBJ2-5, with D perhaps matching TRBD2 (6 bases). The CDR3 extends over 16 amino acids. Germline assignment: CDR1 SGDLS and CDR2 YYNGEE. V lost 3 bases to trimming and J lost 4 bases, with 19 bases between them. CDR3: CASSDTGRTALETQYF. The CDR3 nucleotides read TGTGCCAGCAGCGATACCGGGAGAACCGCCCTAGAGACCCAGTACTTC.

V and J are TRBV2 and TRBJ2-2; 11 bases match TRBD2. The CDR3 extends over 15 amino acids. J was trimmed by 5 bases and V by 9 bases; bases with no gene match: 8. The germline V gene has CDR1 SNHLY and CDR2 FYNNEI. The CDR3 nucleotides read TGTGCCAGAAGTAAGACTAGCGGGAATACCGGGGAGCTGTTTTTT. This translates into CARSKTSGNTGELFF.

At least ten counts were recorded for this clonotype. The gene calls are TRBV13 and TRBJ1-4; weak D call: TRBD1 (6 bases). This CDR3 comprises 14 residues. Germline CDR1 and CDR2: PRHDT and FYEKMQ (reference sequence). Between the trimmed V and J ends, which lost 4 bases and 7 bases, there was a span of 13 bases. The CDR3 spells CASSYRTASEKLFF. CDR3 nucleotides: TGTGCCAGCAGCTATAGGACAGCGAGTGAAAAACTGTTTTTT.

This clonotype was detected only a few times. The V and J genes are TRBV10-2 and TRBJ1-6, with TRBD1 matching 8 bases. With 6 bases clipped from V and 4 bases from J, the junction kept 5 bases outside the gene matches. Germline-derived CDR1 and CDR2 are WSHSY and SAAADI. The CDR3 runs to 15 residues. The CDR3 region has the DNA TGCGCCAGCAGACAGACAGGGGAGTATAATTCACCCCTCCACTTT. Translated: CASRQTGEYNSPLHF.

J is TRBJ1-2 and V is TRBV7-2, with 7 bases fitting TRBD1. The CDR3 length is 16 residues. CDR1 and CDR2 (germline): SGHTA, FQGNSA. Unmatched junction bases numbered 10, after V lost 0 bases and J lost 6 bases. CDR3 sequence: CASSLALAGGWDGYTF. As DNA, the CDR3 is TGTGCCAGCAGCTTAGCGCTGGCAGGGGGGTGGGATGGCTACACCTTC.

There are a few counts of this clonotype. V gene TRBV20-1 combines with J gene TRBJ1-6; the D is unclear. The length of the CDR3 is 13 residues. Looked up from germline, CDR1 is DFQATT and CDR2 is SNEGSKA (reference sequence). Trimming removed 0 bases at V and 12 bases at J, with 12 bases between. The CDR3 region is CSARDPTGEPLHF. CDR3 DNA: TGCAGTGCTAGAGATCCCACGGGCGAACCCCTCCACTTT.

This clonotype has at least ten counts. The genes are TRBV4-1 and TRBJ2-3; 8 bases agree with TRBD2. Per the germline V gene, CDR1 is MGHRA and CDR2 is YSYEKL. CDR3 length: 19 residues. V was clipped by 3 bases and J by 0 bases; unmatched bases: 14. The CDR3 coding sequence is TGCGCCAGCAGCCATCCGAGAGGGCGGGGGGCATCTAGCACAGATACGCAGTATTTT. Its translation is CASSHPRGRGASSTDTQYF.

In this sample, this clonotype turned up many times. This chain joins TRBV7-3 and TRBJ1-1; maybe TRBD1 (5 bases). Germline V gene sequence: CDR1 SGHTA, CDR2 FQGTGA. V gave up 2 bases and J gave up 5 bases, with 9 bases separating them. This CDR3 is built from 13 residues. Here the CDR3 reads CASSLGGETEAFF. CDR3 DNA sequence: TGTGCCAGCAGCTTAGGGGGAGAGACTGAAGCTTTCTTT. The full variable domain, rest sourced from reference TRBV7-3 and TRBJ1-1, is GAGVSQTPSNKVTEKGKYVELRCDPISGHTALYWYRQSLGQGPEFLIYFQGTGAADDSGLPNDRFFAVRPEGSVSTLKIQRTERGDSAVYLCASSLGGETEAFFGQGTRLTVV.

This clonotype was detected a few times. One end of the junction does not line up with germline, which may come from a read error. The CDR3: CASSYGAAQETQHF. CDR3 nucleotides: TGTGCCAGCAGTTACGGGGCAGCCCAAGAGACCCAGCACTTC. The chain links TRBV6-5 to TRBJ2-5; maybe TRBD1 (5 bases). Germline V CDR1 and CDR2: MNHEY, SVGAGI. CDR3 length: 14 amino acids.

V gene TRBV10-3 combines with J gene TRBJ1-6; TRBD1 agrees at 10 bases. Germline CDR1 and CDR2: ENHRY and SYGVKD. With 6 bases clipped from V and 8 bases from J, the junction kept 4 bases outside the gene matches. The CDR3 length is 14 residues. CDR3 coding DNA: TGTGCCATCAGGGCCGGACAGGGGGATTCACCCCTCCACTTT. Encoded protein: CAIRAGQGDSPLHF.

This chain uses TRBV7-3 with TRBJ2-2, with 7 bases aligning to TRBD1. Per the germline V gene, CDR1 is SGHTA and CDR2 is FQGTGA. V shed 0 bases, J shed 1 base, and the junction held 2 bases outside the gene matches. This CDR3 spans 16 amino acids. The CDR3 is CASSLTGTVNTGELFF. The CDR3 DNA sequence: TGTGCCAGCAGCTTAACGGGGACAGTGAACACCGGGGAGCTGTTTTTT.

V and J are TRBV12-3 or TRBV12-4 and TRBJ1-2; 8 bases align to TRBD1. V dropped 3 bases and J dropped 8; count of bases not matched to a gene: 5. The CDR3 contains 13 residues. The CDR3 bases are TGTGCCAGCAGTTTCAGGACAGGGTTCGGCTACACCTTC. Its translation is CASSFRTGFGYTF.

The gene calls are TRBV5-1 and TRBJ1-4; TRBD1 is a possible D gene (5 bases). Germline CDR1 and CDR2: SGHRS and YFSETQ. This CDR3 is 14 amino acids long. The V and J ends lost 3 bases and 4 bases respectively, with 10 bases between them. DNA of the CDR3: TGCGCCAGCAGCTCGACGCAGGGTAATGAAAAACTGTTTTTT. Translation: CASSSTQGNEKLFF.

The rearrangement links TRBV24-1 to TRBJ2-3; tentatively, D is TRBD1 (6 bases). Between the trimmed V and J ends, which lost 3 bases and 0 bases, there was a span of 12 bases. The CDR3 extends over 16 amino acids. From germline, CDR1 is KGHDR and CDR2 SFDVKD. Written as DNA, the CDR3 is TGTGCCACCAGTGATGCTCAGGGACAAAGCACAGATACGCAGTATTTT. Translated, it gives CATSDAQGQSTDTQYF.

The chain links TRBV10-3 to TRBJ2-7, with a weak D call TRBD2 (5 bases). CDR3 length: 14 residues. Trimming removed 2 bases from V and 3 bases from J, with 11 bases in between. Germline CDR1 and CDR2: ENHRY and SYGVKD. In nucleotides, the CDR3 is TGTGCCATCAGTGAGCGGACGGGATTCTACGAGCAGTACTTC. Amino acid sequence: CAISERTGFYEQYF.

This clonotype was found many times. This sequence joins TRBV7-8 and TRBJ2-5; TRBD1 might be the D (5 bases). Germline V gives CDR1 SGHVS, CDR2 FQNEAQ. Trimming took off 3 bases at V and 5 bases at J, with 19 bases between the two ends. CDR3 length: 16 amino acids. In nucleotides, the CDR3 is TGTGCCAGCAGCTTCGGCGGTTCCTCTTCAGGGGAGACCCAGTACTTC. As protein: CASSFGGSSSGETQYF.